Following are 2 T cell receptor beta chains from one sample sequenced in a study of beta chain features in type 1 diabetes. Their cognate antigens are unknown. The entirety of the isolated RNA underwent reverse transcription, so expressed TCRB transcripts were sequenced. TCRdb's copy holds only in-frame clones and misses some; the assay was immunoSEQ multiplex PCR. The sample yields under 400,000 clones, roughly 12% seen once. Whole-study findings and limits: Shorter TCRB CDR3s, moderately but significantly so, were found in Type 1 diabetes patients in all four CD4+ subsets.

The sequencing input was naive CD4+ T cells from blood. All receptors come from a woman under 30 with type 1 diabetes.

The J gene is TRBJ1-5, the V gene TRBV21-1. TRBV21-1 is recorded as a pseudogene. This CDR3 has 12 residues. The CDR3 region is CASSKGDQPQHF. The CDR3 bases are TGTGCCAGCAGCAAGGGAGATCAGCCCCAGCATTTT.

The CDR3 protein is CASSLGLNYEQYF. DNA for the CDR3: TGTGCCAGCAGCTTGGGACTTAACTACGAGCAGTACTTC. This rearrangement joins TRBV5-6 to TRBJ2-7, with unresolved D. V lost 0 bases and J 3 bases, leaving 7 bases between the germline ends. Looked up from germline, CDR1 is SGHDT and CDR2 is YYEEEE. This CDR3 comprises 13 residues.